This entry is about one T cell receptor (beta chain). There is no known antigen for this receptor. No base-level quality is on record; no much larger clone is a single base apart. The CDR3 starts with the cysteine, ends with the phenylalanine, and has 14 residues. The sequence is cut down to CDR3 DNA, 42 bases in frame from base 1. The junction carries 8 bases between V and J, which are trimmed by 0 bases and 2 bases respectively. Taken from the germline V gene, the CDR1 and CDR2 loops are SGHRS and YFSETQ. The library was obtained by PCR. The reads were generated on an Illumina HiSeq 2500. TCR library preparation used molecular barcoding, with unique molecular identifiers applied to normalize quantification of the TCRbeta repertoire. The public sequencing data were trimmed at Q25 with fastp and processed into clonotypes with MiXCR by TCRdb, which kept only in-frame beta chains. Records with the same CDR3 protein are collapsed into one entry carrying the most frequent genes and DNA. A total of about 400,000 distinct CDR3 sequences appear in this sample, about a fifth of them only once. The ten largest clones represent around 3.9% of the sample.

This sample is drawn from a study of T-cell reconstitution after alpha-beta-depleted transplantation in children (dated by TCRdb to 2016 to 2018). With respect to the entire study: Using TCR repertoire profiling, the study quantitatively followed how T-cell immune reconstitution unfolded in children after TCRalphabeta/CD19-depleted allogeneic hematopoietic cell transplantation.

The V and J genes are TRBV5-1 and TRBJ1-2; too little of a D gene remains to name it. The sample was PBMCs from the stem cell graft donor, taken from the stem cell graft. The TCR comes from a human donor who donated a stem cell graft to a child with acute myeloid leukemia. This receptor has the CDR3 CASSLDRRNYGYTF. The nucleotide sequence reads as follows: TGCGCCAGCAGCTTGGACAGAAGGAACTATGGCTACACCTTC. Reference TRBV5-1 and TRBJ1-2 proteins supply the regions before and after the CDR3; the full variable domain is: KAGVTQTPRYLIKTRGQQVTLSCSPISGHRSVSWYQQTPGQGLQFLFEYFSETQRNKGNFPGRFSGRQFSNSRSEMNVSTLELGDSALYLCASSLDRRNYGYTFGSGTRLTVV.